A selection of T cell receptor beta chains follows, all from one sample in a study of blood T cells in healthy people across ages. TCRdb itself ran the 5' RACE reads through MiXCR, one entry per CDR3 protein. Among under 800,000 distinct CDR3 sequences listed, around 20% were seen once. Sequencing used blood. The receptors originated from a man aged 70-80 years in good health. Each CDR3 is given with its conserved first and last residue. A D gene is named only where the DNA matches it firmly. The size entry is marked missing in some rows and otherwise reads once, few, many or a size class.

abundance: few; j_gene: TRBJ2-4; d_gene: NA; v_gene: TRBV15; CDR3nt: TGTGCCACCAGCAGAGATGCAGGACAGTCGCAAAACATTCAGTACTTC; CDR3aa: CATSRDAGQSQNIQYF
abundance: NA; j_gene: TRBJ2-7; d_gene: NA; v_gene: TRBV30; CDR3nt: TGTGCCTGGGGTTTCGGACGGAGACCCTCCTACGAGCAGTACTTC; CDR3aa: CAWGFGRRPSYEQYF
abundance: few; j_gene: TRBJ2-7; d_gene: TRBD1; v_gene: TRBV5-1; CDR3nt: TGCGCCAGCAGCTTGGGGGGGACAGCCTTCACCTACGAGCAGTACTTC; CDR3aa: CASSLGGTAFTYEQYF
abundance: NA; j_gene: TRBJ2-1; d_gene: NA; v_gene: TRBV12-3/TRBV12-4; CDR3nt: TGTTCCAGCAGTTATGTGTGGATCTCCTACAATGAGCAGTTCTTC; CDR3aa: CSSSYVWISYNEQFF
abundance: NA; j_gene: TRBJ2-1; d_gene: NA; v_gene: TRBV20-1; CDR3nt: TGCAGTGCTTGGAGGGGGGATCTCTACAATGAGCAGTTCTTC; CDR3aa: CSAWRGDLYNEQFF
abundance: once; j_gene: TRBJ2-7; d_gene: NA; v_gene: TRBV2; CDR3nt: TGTGCCAGCAGCAATAATAAGATGGACCCAGAGTACTTC; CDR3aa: CASSNNKMDPEYF
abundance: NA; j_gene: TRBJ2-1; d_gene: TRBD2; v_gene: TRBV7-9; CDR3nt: TGTGCCAGCAGTGCTACTAGCGGATCCTACAATGAGCAGTTCTTC; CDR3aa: CASSATSGSYNEQFF
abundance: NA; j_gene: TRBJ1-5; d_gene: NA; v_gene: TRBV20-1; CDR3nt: TGCAGTGCTAGTAATTTCAGGGCTCCATACGGGGATCAGCCCCAGCATTTT; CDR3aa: CSASNFRAPYGDQPQHF
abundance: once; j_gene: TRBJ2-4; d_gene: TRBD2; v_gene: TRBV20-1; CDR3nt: TGCAGTGCTCAGACTAGCGTCAGAGGGAACATTCAGTACTTC; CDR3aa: CSAQTSVRGNIQYF
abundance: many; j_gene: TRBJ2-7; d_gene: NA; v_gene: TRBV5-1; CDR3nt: TGCGCCAGCAGCTTGGCCGACAGCTCCTACGAGCAGTACTTC; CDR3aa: CASSLADSSYEQYF
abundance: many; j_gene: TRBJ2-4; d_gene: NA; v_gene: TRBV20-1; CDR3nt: TGCAGTGCTCAGACCGGGGCCAAAAACATTCAGTACTTC; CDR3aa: CSAQTGAKNIQYF
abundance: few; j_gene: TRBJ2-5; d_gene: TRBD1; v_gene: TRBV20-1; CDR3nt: TGCAGTGCTAGAGTACAGGGGAATTTGGAGACCCAGTACTTC; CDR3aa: CSARVQGNLETQYF
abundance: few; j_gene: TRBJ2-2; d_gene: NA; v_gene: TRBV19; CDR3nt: TGTGCCAGTAGTATAGAAGGACTTTACACCGGGGAGCTGTTTTTT; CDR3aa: CASSIEGLYTGELFF
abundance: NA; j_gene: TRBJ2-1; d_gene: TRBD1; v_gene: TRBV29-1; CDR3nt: TGCAGCGTTGATTTGGGGGACAGGGTAGGAAATGAGCAGTTCTTC; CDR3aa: CSVDLGDRVGNEQFF
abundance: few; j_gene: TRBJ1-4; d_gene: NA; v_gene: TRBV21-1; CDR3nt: TGTGCCAGCAGCTCCCGGACAGACTTTAATGAAAAACTGTTTTTT; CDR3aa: CASSSRTDFNEKLFF
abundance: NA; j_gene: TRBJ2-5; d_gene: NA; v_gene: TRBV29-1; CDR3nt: TGCAGCGCCGACAACGGGGAGACCCAGTACTTC; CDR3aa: CSADNGETQYF
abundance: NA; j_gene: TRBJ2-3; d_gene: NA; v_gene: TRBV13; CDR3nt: TGTGCCAGCAGCTTTATGGTCACAGATACGCAGTATTTT; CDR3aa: CASSFMVTDTQYF
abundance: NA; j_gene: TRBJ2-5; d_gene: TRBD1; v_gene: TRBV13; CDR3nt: TGTGCCAGCAGCCGGCTGAGGACAGGGGATTCCCAAGAGACCCAGTACTTC; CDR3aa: CASSRLRTGDSQETQYF
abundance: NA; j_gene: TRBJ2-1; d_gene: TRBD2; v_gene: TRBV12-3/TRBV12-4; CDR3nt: TGTGCCAGCAGTTTATCAGCGGTAGCGGGGGTGCCCTCCTACAATGAGCAGTTCTTC; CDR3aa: CASSLSAVAGVPSYNEQFF
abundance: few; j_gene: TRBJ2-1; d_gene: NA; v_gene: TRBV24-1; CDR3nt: TGTGCCACCAGTGATCCGGGGCTAGCGAGCAATGAGCAGTTCTTC; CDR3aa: CATSDPGLASNEQFF
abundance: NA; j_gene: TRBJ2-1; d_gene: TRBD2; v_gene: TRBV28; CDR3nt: TGTGCCAGCAGTCGGGGGGGGGCGGGTTACAATGAGCAGTTCTTC; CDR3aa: CASSRGGAGYNEQFF
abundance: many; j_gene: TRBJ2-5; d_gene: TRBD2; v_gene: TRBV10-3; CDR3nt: TGTGCCATCAGTGATGGGGCGGGAGGGCAAGAGACCCAGTACTTC; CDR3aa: CAISDGAGGQETQYF
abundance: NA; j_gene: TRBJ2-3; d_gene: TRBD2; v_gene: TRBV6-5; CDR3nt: TGTGCCAGCAGTTACTCCTCCGGGAGGCTAGCGCGCACAGATACGCAGTATTTT; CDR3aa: CASSYSSGRLARTDTQYF
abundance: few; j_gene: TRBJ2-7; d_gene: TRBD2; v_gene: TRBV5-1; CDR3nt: TGCGCCAGCAGCCCGGAGACTAGCGGGGCTTACGAGCAGTACTTC; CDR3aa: CASSPETSGAYEQYF
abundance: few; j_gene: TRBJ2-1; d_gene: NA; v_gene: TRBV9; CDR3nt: TGTGCCAGCAGCGCCCGGGACTCAGGATACAATGAGCAGTCCTTC; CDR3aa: CASSARDSGYNEQSF
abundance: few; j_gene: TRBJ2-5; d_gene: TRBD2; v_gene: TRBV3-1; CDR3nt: TGTGCCAGCAGACGAACGACTAGCGGGACCCAAGAGACCCAGTACTTC; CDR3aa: CASRRTTSGTQETQYF
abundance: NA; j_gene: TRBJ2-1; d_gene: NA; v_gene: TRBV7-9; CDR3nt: TGTGCCAGCAGCCGGAGATTACCTACCTCCAATGAGCAGTTCTTC; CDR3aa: CASSRRLPTSNEQFF
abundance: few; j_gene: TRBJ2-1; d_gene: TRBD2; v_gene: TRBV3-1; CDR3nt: TGTGCCAGCAGCCCCCCACTAGCGCCAATCCTGGGCAATGAGCAGTTCTTC; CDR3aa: CASSPPLAPILGNEQFF
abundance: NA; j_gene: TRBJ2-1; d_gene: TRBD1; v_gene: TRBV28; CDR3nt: TGTGCCAGCAGGGGGGACAGGGCCTTATCCTACAATGAGCAGTTCTTC; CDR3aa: CASRGDRALSYNEQFF
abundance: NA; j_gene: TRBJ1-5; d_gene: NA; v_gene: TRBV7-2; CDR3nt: TGTGCCAGCAGCAATAACGCGCGAGGCGATCAGCCCCAGCATTTT; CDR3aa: CASSNNARGDQPQHF
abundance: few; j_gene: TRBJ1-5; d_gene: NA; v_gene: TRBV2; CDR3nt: TGTGCCAGCAGTGAAGCGCTTATGGGGAATCAGCCCCAGCATTTT; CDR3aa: CASSEALMGNQPQHF
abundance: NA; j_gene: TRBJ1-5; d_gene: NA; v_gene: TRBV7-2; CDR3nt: TGTGCCAGCAGCCCCATAACCCGCCCCGGAGGAAGCAATCAGCCCCAGCATTTT; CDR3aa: CASSPITRPGGSNQPQHF
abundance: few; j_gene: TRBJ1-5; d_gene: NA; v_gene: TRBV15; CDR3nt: TGTGCCACCAGCAGAGATGGCAATCAGCCCCAGCATTTT; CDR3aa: CATSRDGNQPQHF
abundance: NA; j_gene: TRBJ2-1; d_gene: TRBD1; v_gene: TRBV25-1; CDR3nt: TGTGCCAGCAGTGAACAGGGGGCTGGTGGGAATGAGCAGTTCTTC; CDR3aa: CASSEQGAGGNEQFF
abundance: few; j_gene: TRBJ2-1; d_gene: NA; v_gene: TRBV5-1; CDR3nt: TGCGCCAGCAGCCTGACGTTAGGGCGTGAGCAGTTCTTC; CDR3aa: CASSLTLGREQFF
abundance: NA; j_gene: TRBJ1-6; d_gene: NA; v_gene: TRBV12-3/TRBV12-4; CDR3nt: TGTGCCAGCAGCTCCGGGTCACCCCTCCACTTT; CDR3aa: CASSSGSPLHF
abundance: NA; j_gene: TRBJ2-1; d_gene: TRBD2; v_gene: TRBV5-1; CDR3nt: TGCGCCAGCAGCTTGGCTAGCGGGAGGGGTGAGCAGTTCTTC; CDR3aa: CASSLASGRGEQFF
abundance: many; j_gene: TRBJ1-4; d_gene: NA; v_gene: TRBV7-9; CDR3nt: TGTGCCAGCAGCTTAGGTCTTGGGACTAATGAAAAACTGTTTTTT; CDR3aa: CASSLGLGTNEKLFF
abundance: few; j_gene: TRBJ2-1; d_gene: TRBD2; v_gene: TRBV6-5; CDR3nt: TGTGCCATCTCCCGTACGGGAGGGAACAATGAGCAGTTCTTC; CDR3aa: CAISRTGGNNEQFF
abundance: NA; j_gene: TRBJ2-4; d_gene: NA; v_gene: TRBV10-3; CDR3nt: TGTGCCATCAGTGAGTCCGGAGGGACCAAAAACATTCAGTACTTC; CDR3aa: CAISESGGTKNIQYF
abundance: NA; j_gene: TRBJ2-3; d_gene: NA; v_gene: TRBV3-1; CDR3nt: TGTGCCAGCAGCCAAGCAGGCGCGGGTACGCAGTATTTT; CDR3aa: CASSQAGAGTQYF
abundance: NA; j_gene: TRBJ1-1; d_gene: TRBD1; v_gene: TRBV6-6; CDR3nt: TGTGCCAGCAGTGCCCCGACAGGGTGGACTGAAGCTTTCTTT; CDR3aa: CASSAPTGWTEAFF
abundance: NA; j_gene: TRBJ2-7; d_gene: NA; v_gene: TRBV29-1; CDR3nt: TGCAGCGCCGGTTTACACGAGCAGTACTTC; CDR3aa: CSAGLHEQYF
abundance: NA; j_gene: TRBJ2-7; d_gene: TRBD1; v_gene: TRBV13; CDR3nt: TGTGCCAGCAGTTCGAATTTGGGTTACGGACAGGGAACCTACGAGCAGTACTTC; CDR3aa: CASSSNLGYGQGTYEQYF
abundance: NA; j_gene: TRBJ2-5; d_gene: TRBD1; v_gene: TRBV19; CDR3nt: TGTGCCAGTAGCTTCCGGGACAGGGGTCAAGGGACCCAGTACTTC; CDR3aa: CASSFRDRGQGTQYF
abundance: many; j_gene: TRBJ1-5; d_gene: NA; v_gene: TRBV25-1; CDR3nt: TGTGCCAGCAGTAAAGAGGGGCCGGGACAGCCCCAGCATTTT; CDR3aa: CASSKEGPGQPQHF
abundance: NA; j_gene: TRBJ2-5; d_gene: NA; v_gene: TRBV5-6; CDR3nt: TGTGCCAGCAGCCTAAAAAGCGGGTTAGGGGAGACCCAGTACTTC; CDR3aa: CASSLKSGLGETQYF
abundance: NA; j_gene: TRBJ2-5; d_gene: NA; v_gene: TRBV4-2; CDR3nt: TGTGCCAGCAGCCAAGATAGCGTAAAGTACTTC; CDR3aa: CASSQDSVKYF
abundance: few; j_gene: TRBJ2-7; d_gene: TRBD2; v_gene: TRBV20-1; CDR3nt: TGCAGTGCTAGTTCGGGACTAGTCTCCTACGAGCAGTACTTC; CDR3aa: CSASSGLVSYEQYF
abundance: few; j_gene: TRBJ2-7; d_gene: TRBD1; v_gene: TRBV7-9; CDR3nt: TGTGCCAGCAGCTTCGCCGGGACAGGGGGCCAATCCTACGAGCAGTACTTC; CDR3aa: CASSFAGTGGQSYEQYF
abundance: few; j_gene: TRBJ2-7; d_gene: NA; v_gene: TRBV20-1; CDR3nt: TGCAGTGCTAGAGTCGGCGGTGGCAGTAACGAGCAGTACTTC; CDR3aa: CSARVGGGSNEQYF
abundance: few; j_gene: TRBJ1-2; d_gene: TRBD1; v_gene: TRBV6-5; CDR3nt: TGTGCCAGCAGGGGACAGGGGCACGGCTACACCTTC; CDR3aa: CASRGQGHGYTF
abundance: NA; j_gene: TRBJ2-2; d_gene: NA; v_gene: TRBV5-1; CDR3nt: TGCGCCAGCAGCCTGACGGCGGGAAAGAACACCGGGGAGCCGTTTTTT; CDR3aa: CASSLTAGKNTGEPFF
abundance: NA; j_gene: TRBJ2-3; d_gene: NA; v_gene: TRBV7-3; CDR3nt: TGTGCCAGCAGCTTTGGTGTCGCAGATACGCAGTATTTT; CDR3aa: CASSFGVADTQYF